Following are 11 T cell receptor beta chains from one sample sequenced in a study of chemoradiotherapy in HPV16-positive cancers (dated 2022 in TCRdb). The receptor library was made with the immunoSEQ multiplex PCR assay. Sourced from immuneACCESS, this table was stored by TCRdb with only in-frame sequences that have V and J called. A share of the clones is absent; for the studies checked, an unresolved V gene accounts for under half, and the remainder has no known explanation. Within this sample are fewer than 1,500 clones, with around 85% of them counted one time only. The top ten clones comprise 5% to 5.5% of the sample. Source: tumor tissue, taken from a patient who underwent chemoradiotherapy. These receptors originate from a human donor with HPV-associated anogenital cancer.

The CDR3 region is CASSVEGLQETQYF. In DNA, the CDR3 is TGTGCCAGCAGCGTAGAGGGTCTGCAAGAGACCCAGTACTTC. This sequence joins TRBV9 and TRBJ2-5, with D hard to call. V was clipped by 0 bases and J by 2 bases, with 8 bases between them. The CDR3 totals 14 residues. CDR1 and CDR2 (germline): SGDLS, YYNGEE. Complete variable domain (other parts from reference TRBV9 and TRBJ2-5): DSGVTQTPKHLITATGQRVTLRCSPRSGDLSVYWYQQSLDQGLQFLIQYYNGEERAKGNILERFSAQQFPDLHSELNLSSLELGDSALYFCASSVEGLQETQYFGPGTRLLVL.

This chain joins TRBV9 and TRBJ2-1, with TRBD2 identical over 9 bases. Germline trimming cut 0 bases from V and 4 bases from J; bases unmatched to any gene: 2. Germline-derived CDR1 and CDR2 are SGDLS and YYNGEE. The CDR3 extends over 15 amino acids. The CDR3 region has the DNA TGTGCCAGCAGCGTAGATCTAGCGGGGTACAATGAGCAGTTCTTC. Its protein is CASSVDLAGYNEQFF. Based on the CDR3 plus reference TRBV9 and TRBJ2-1, the full variable domain is DSGVTQTPKHLITATGQRVTLRCSPRSGDLSVYWYQQSLDQGLQFLIQYYNGEERAKGNILERFSAQQFPDLHSELNLSSLELGDSALYFCASSVDLAGYNEQFFGPGTRLTVL.

This clone was recorded only once. V usage is TRBV5-4 and J usage is TRBJ1-2, with a weak D call TRBD1 (5 bases). The germline CDR1 and CDR2 sequences are SGHNT and YYREEE (reference sequence). V lost 5 bases and J 2 bases, leaving 22 bases between the germline ends. The CDR3 has 17 amino acids. CDR3 sequence: CASRRGIPSLPNYGYTF. In DNA, the CDR3 is TGTGCCAGCAGGCGGGGGATCCCTTCACTGCCCAACTATGGCTACACCTTC.

This clone was counted a few times. The V call is TRBV27, the J call TRBJ2-1; 9 bases align to TRBD2. After removal of 6 bases from V and 5 bases from J, the junction contained 5 bases not matched to a gene. Germline V gives CDR1 MNHEY, CDR2 SMNVEV (reference sequence). The CDR3 length is 14 residues. For the CDR3, the DNA is TGTGCCAGCAGGGCGGGAGGGGATCACAATGAGCAGTTCTTC. Translation gives CASRAGGDHNEQFF.

The chain carries TRBV5-5 and TRBJ2-1, with a possible D match to TRBD1 (6 bases). Germline lookup yields CDR1 SGHKS and CDR2 YYEKEE (reference sequence). The CDR3 has 16 residues. Trimming removed 4 bases from V and 7 bases from J, with 21 bases in between. In DNA form, the CDR3 reads TGTGCCAGCAGCCGCTTGGGTGGCAGGGGTTTGAATGAGCAGTTCTTC. It yields the protein CASSRLGGRGLNEQFF.

V usage is TRBV9 and J usage is TRBJ2-2; D uncertain. Trimming stripped 3 bases from V and 1 base from J, with 10 bases between. This CDR3 has 15 residues. Germline loops: CDR1 SGDLS, CDR2 YYNGEE. The CDR3 region has the DNA TGTGCCAGCAGCGCCGGACCGGTGAACACCGGGGAGCTGTTTTTT. As protein: CASSAGPVNTGELFF. The variable domain in full, with the rest retrieved from reference TRBV9 and TRBJ2-2, is DSGVTQTPKHLITATGQRVTLRCSPRSGDLSVYWYQQSLDQGLQFLIQYYNGEERAKGNILERFSAQQFPDLHSELNLSSLELGDSALYFCASSAGPVNTGELFFGEGSRLTVL.

V usage is TRBV7-2 and J usage is TRBJ2-3; 8 bases are shared with TRBD2. Trimming cost V 2 bases and J 4 bases; bases outside gene matches: 8. From germline, CDR1 is SGHTA and CDR2 FQGNSA. The CDR3 extends over 16 amino acids. The CDR3 DNA reads as TGTGCCAGCAGCTTATCGGCCAGCGGGGGAGCAGATACGCAGTATTTT. It codes for CASSLSASGGADTQYF.

The chain couples TRBV6-5 to TRBJ1-6; the match to TRBD1 covers 7 bases. Germline values: CDR1 MNHEY, CDR2 SVGAGI. The CDR3 is 14 residues long. The J segment lost 8 bases and the V segment lost 5 bases, leaving 6 bases of the junction unmatched. The CDR3 sequence: CASSRSGGDSPLHF. DNA for the CDR3: TGTGCCAGCAGTCGATCAGGGGGAGATTCACCCCTCCACTTT.

The chain uses TRBV20-1 and TRBJ2-1; TRBD2 might be the D (6 bases). The CDR3 totals 11 residues. V was cut by 3 bases and J by 15 bases, with 15 bases left in between. CDR1 and CDR2 from the germline V gene are DFQATT and SNEGSKA (reference sequence). Written as DNA, the CDR3 is TGCAGTGCTAGGGGGGGACCGGACCGGTTCTTC. Its translation is CSARGGPDRFF.

V is TRBV19 and J is TRBJ2-1; tentatively, D is TRBD2 (5 bases). The CDR3 runs 15 residues. The ends were cut back, 3 bases at V and 12 bases at J, with 21 bases in the middle. Germline values: CDR1 LNHDA, CDR2 SQIVND (reference sequence). CDR3 coding DNA: TGTGCCAGTAGTATTGTCTTCGGGGATAGTGGGTCGCAGTTCTTC. This codes for CASSIVFGDSGSQFF.

The rearrangement links TRBV6-5 to TRBJ1-5; no reliable D call. CDR1 MNHEY and CDR2 SVGAGI come from the germline V gene. V was pared by 0 bases and J by 11 bases, with 11 bases between. The CDR3 has 13 residues. CDR3 in DNA: TGTGCCAGCAGTTACTCGAAGGACCAAGCCCAGCATTTT. It is translated as CASSYSKDQAQHF.